These 30 T cell receptor beta chains were all obtained from the same sample, sequenced in a study of T cell responses to AZD1222 COVID-19 vaccine. Libraries were prepared by immunoSEQ multiplex PCR; TCRdb keeps only in-frame clonotypes and omits some of them. The profile shows 160,000 or so clones, approximately 90% of them singletons. The starting material was peripheral blood, obtained on day 0 of MenACWY control vaccination. The source of these receptors is an adult in good health.

This clone was observed many times. V and J are TRBV27 and TRBJ2-7; D tentatively reads TRBD1 or TRBD2 (5 bases each). This CDR3 spans 15 amino acids. V lost 6 bases and J 6 bases, leaving 21 bases between the germline ends. Looked up from germline, CDR1 is MNHEY and CDR2 is SMNVEV (reference sequence). The CDR3 coding sequence is TGTGCCAGCAGAAATTCCGGGACGGAGGTATCCGAGCAGTACTTC. Residues: CASRNSGTEVSEQYF.

The V and J genes are TRBV10-3 and TRBJ1-2, with D hard to call. Germline lookup yields CDR1 ENHRY and CDR2 SYGVKD. The CDR3 runs 15 residues. V dropped 8 bases and J dropped 4 bases, with 20 bases sitting between them. CDR3 amino acids: CAIGPGRKRAYGYTF. The CDR3 DNA is TGTGCCATCGGTCCGGGTCGGAAGCGAGCCTATGGCTACACCTTC.

Concerning this clone: One junction end disagrees with the germline gene, perhaps due to a read error. The chain couples TRBV29-1 to TRBJ1-6; D gene unclear. CDR3 length: 12 amino acids. CDR1 and CDR2 from the germline V gene are SQVTM and ANQGSEA. CDR3 loop: CSVKESNSPLHF. CDR3 in DNA: TGCAGCGTTAAAGAATCCAATTCACCCCTCCACTTT.

This clone has just one count. This chain joins TRBV25-1 and TRBJ2-3, with D possibly TRBD2 on 6 matching bases. Germline loops: CDR1 MGHDK, CDR2 SYGVNS. V lost 4 bases, J lost 2 bases, and 10 bases lay in between. The CDR3 runs to 14 residues. The CDR3 bases are TGTGCCAGCAGTGGGGGACTCGCCACAGATACGCAGTATTTT. This sequence encodes CASSGGLATDTQYF.

This chain connects TRBV6-1 to TRBJ1-5, with 7 nucleotides matching TRBD1. V shed 1 base, J shed 4 bases, and the junction held 7 bases outside the gene matches. The length of the CDR3 is 16 residues. Per the germline V gene, CDR1 is MNHNS and CDR2 is SASEGT. CDR3 in amino acids: CASSEGVRGVNQPQHF. As DNA, the CDR3 is TGTGCCAGCAGTGAAGGTGTCAGGGGGGTTAATCAGCCCCAGCATTTT.

The chain joins TRBV10-2 to TRBJ2-1; 11 nucleotides match TRBD2. The length of the CDR3 is 15 residues. V shed 1 base and J 4 bases; nucleotides not matched to a gene: 0. Per germline, CDR1 WSHSY and CDR2 SAAADI. CDR3 sequence: CASSELAGGYNEQFF. As DNA, the CDR3 is TGCGCCAGCAGTGAGTTAGCGGGAGGGTACAATGAGCAGTTCTTC.

CDR3 loop: CASSLGLIYEQYF. The DNA for the CDR3 is TGTGCCAGCAGCCTGGGACTCATCTACGAGCAGTACTTC. The V gene is TRBV6-5, the J gene TRBJ2-7; TRBD2 might be the D (6 bases). Deletions cut 6 bases from V and 3 bases from J, with 12 bases between. The germline CDR1 and CDR2 sequences are MNHEY and SVGAGI. There are 13 residues in the CDR3.

The genes are TRBV5-1 and TRBJ2-1; 12 bases align to TRBD2. CDR1 SGHRS and CDR2 YFSETQ come from the germline V gene. The CDR3 consists of 16 residues. Germline trimming cut 4 bases from V and 6 bases from J; bases unmatched to any gene: 8. The CDR3 spells CASSGRLAGEGNEQFF. DNA of the CDR3: TGCGCCAGCAGCGGAAGACTAGCGGGAGAGGGCAATGAGCAGTTCTTC.

The chain links TRBV27 to TRBJ1-6; 11 bases fit TRBD1. This CDR3 contains 15 residues. The junction had 7 bases not matched to a gene; V was cut back by 5 bases and J by 10 bases. Germline-derived CDR1 and CDR2 are MNHEY and SMNVEV (reference sequence). The chain's CDR3 is CASSPWTGGRSPLHF. The DNA for the CDR3 is TGTGCCAGCAGTCCGTGGACAGGGGGCCGGTCACCCCTCCACTTT.

This chain connects TRBV7-2 to TRBJ2-1; 15 bases fit TRBD2. V shed 5 bases and J 7 bases; nucleotides not matched to a gene: 3. The germline gives CDR1 SGHTA, CDR2 FQGNSA. This CDR3 spans 15 amino acids. The CDR3 loop reads CASSLGTSGRNEQFF. The CDR3 DNA sequence: TGTGCCAGCAGCCTCGGGACTAGCGGGAGGAATGAGCAGTTCTTC.

This rearrangement joins TRBV5-6 to TRBJ2-3, with D hard to call. The CDR3 covers 11 residues. The V and J ends lost 0 bases and 6 bases respectively, with 2 bases between them. Germline lookup yields CDR1 SGHDT and CDR2 YYEEEE. CDR3: CASSLADTQYF. The CDR3 DNA is TGTGCCAGCAGCTTGGCCGATACGCAGTATTTT.

The rearrangement uses TRBV6-5 and TRBJ1-1; maybe TRBD1 (5 bases). The germline gives CDR1 MNHEY, CDR2 SVGAGI. CDR3 length equals 14 residues. The V end lost 6 bases, the J end lost 0 bases, and 11 bases lay between the germline ends. The chain's CDR3 is CASRPGTVNTEAFF. The CDR3 DNA sequence: TGTGCCAGCAGACCCGGGACGGTGAACACTGAAGCTTTCTTT.

The chain combines TRBV6-5 with TRBJ1-5; TRBD1 aligns across 7 bases. With V trimmed by 0 bases and J by 15 bases, 14 bases remained unmatched. CDR1 is MNHEY and CDR2 is SVGAGI in the germline V gene. The CDR3 totals 15 residues. This CDR3 is CASSYSGQGVIILHF. The CDR3 DNA follows: TGTGCCAGCAGTTACTCTGGGCAGGGGGTAATAATATTGCATTTT.

The chain couples TRBV6-2 or TRBV6-3 to TRBJ2-5; D remains ambiguous. The germline gives CDR1 MNHEY, CDR2 SVGEGT. This CDR3 is built from 14 residues. The germline V and J ends were trimmed by 5 bases and 2 bases, with 12 bases remaining between them. CDR3 nucleotide sequence: TGTGCCAGCAGTCGGCAACTTAGACAAGAGACCCAGTACTTC. Residues: CASSRQLRQETQYF.

In this sample, this clone turned up once. The chain employs TRBV7-9 and TRBJ1-2; 8 nucleotides line up with TRBD1. Losses at the gene ends were 2 bases for V and 8 bases for J; bases not matched to a gene: 10. The CDR3 spans 15 residues. In germline, CDR1 is SEHNR, CDR2 FQNEAQ (reference sequence). CDR3 DNA: TGTGCCAGCAGCTTAAGCGACAGGGGAAATCTGGGCTACACCTTC. As protein: CASSLSDRGNLGYTF.

The V gene is TRBV5-4, the J gene TRBJ2-1; a weak D match, TRBD2 (5 bases). CDR3 length equals 13 residues. Trimming left V 4 bases short and J 7 bases short, with 12 bases between. In germline, CDR1 is SGHNT, CDR2 YYREEE (reference sequence). CDR3 in DNA: TGTGCCAGCAGCCCCGTTGGAGGAAATGAGCAGTTCTTC. It is translated as CASSPVGGNEQFF.

This clone occurred once. This chain uses TRBV6-5 with TRBJ2-1, with 8 bases aligning to TRBD2. There are 15 residues in the CDR3. V gave up 8 bases and J gave up 5 bases; unmatched junction bases: 11. Germline V lookup: CDR1 MNHEY, CDR2 SVGAGI. The CDR3 coding sequence is TGTGCCAGCGCAGTCTCCGGACTAGCTAACAATGAGCAGTTCTTC. Encoded protein: CASAVSGLANNEQFF.

V is TRBV10-1 and J is TRBJ2-7; D unresolved. CDR3 length equals 16 residues. Trimming took off 7 bases at V and 1 base at J, with 20 bases between the two ends. CDR1 and CDR2 (germline): WNHNN, SYGVQD (reference sequence). The CDR3 sequence is CASTELLENPSYEQYF. DNA of the CDR3: TGCGCCAGCACCGAGTTACTCGAAAACCCTTCCTACGAGCAGTACTTC.

The V call is TRBV24-1, the J call TRBJ1-4; D gene ambiguous. This CDR3 comprises 12 residues. Germline CDR1 and CDR2: KGHDR and SFDVKD. V was cut by 3 bases and J by 15 bases, with 13 bases left in between. The CDR3 region is CATSDPSGRLFF. Here the CDR3 DNA reads TGTGCCACCAGTGATCCCTCTGGCAGGTTGTTTTTT.

V usage is TRBV12-5 and J usage is TRBJ2-1; D call uncertain. The V gene's germline CDR1 is LGHNT and CDR2 FRNRAP. V lost 1 base, J lost 10 bases, and 5 bases lay in between. The CDR3 runs to 11 residues. The CDR3 protein is CASGLGIEQFF. The CDR3 DNA reads as TGTGCTAGTGGTTTGGGCATCGAGCAGTTCTTC.

The V call is TRBV30, the J call TRBJ1-5, with TRBD1 matching over 7 bases. This CDR3 is built from 15 residues. Per germline, CDR1 GTSNPN and CDR2 SVGIG (reference sequence). J lost 3 bases, V lost 1 base, and 6 bases had no gene match. The CDR3 nucleotides read TGTGCCTGGAGTGGAGGGACAGCCAACAATCAGCCCCAGCATTTT. Residues: CAWSGGTANNQPQHF.

This clone was found a few times. This chain joins TRBV29-1 and TRBJ1-2, with D unresolved. Germline V lookup: CDR1 SQVTM, CDR2 ANQGSEA. The CDR3 contains 15 residues. V lost 5 bases to trimming and J lost 0 bases, with 16 bases between them. The CDR3 loop is CSVQAYLDSNYGYTF. The CDR3 region has the DNA TGCAGCGTTCAGGCCTACCTTGACTCTAACTATGGCTACACCTTC.

This chain links TRBV14 with TRBJ1-1; 7 bases map to TRBD1. The CDR3 runs to 16 residues. J gave up 5 bases and V 2 bases, and 11 bases lay outside the gene matches. Germline CDR1 is SGHDN and CDR2 is FVKESK. CDR3 sequence: CASSQRGDSMGTEAFF. The CDR3, as DNA: TGTGCCAGCAGCCAAAGGGGGGACAGCATGGGGACTGAAGCTTTCTTT.

The chain combines TRBV12-2 with TRBJ2-2; the table gives TRBD2 as D, unverified against the DNA. TRBV12-2 is listed as a pseudogene. This CDR3 is built from 14 residues. CDR3 in amino acids: CAGCGTAYQGELFF. CDR3 coding DNA: TGTGCAGGCTGCGGAACCGCCTATCAAGGGGAGCTGTTTTTT.

V is TRBV6-2 or TRBV6-3 and J is TRBJ1-1; possible D gene TRBD1, 6 bases. CDR3 length: 16 amino acids. Germline CDR1 and CDR2: MNHEY and SVGEGT. Trimming shortened V by 5 bases and J by 1 base, and 17 bases separated the two germline ends. CDR3 sequence: CASSLPGQLRNTEAFF. CDR3 nucleotide sequence: TGTGCCAGCAGTCTCCCGGGACAACTGAGGAACACTGAAGCTTTCTTT.

The V and J genes are TRBV9 and TRBJ1-4; 8 bases fit TRBD1. V dropped 3 bases and J dropped 3; count of bases not matched to a gene: 4. In germline, CDR1 is SGDLS, CDR2 YYNGEE. This CDR3 comprises 15 residues. This CDR3 reads CASSERTGPNEKLFF. CDR3 in DNA: TGTGCCAGCAGCGAGCGGACAGGGCCTAATGAAAAACTGTTTTTT.

This sequence joins TRBV6-1 and TRBJ1-5; a weak D match, TRBD1 (5 bases). Germline V gives CDR1 MNHNS, CDR2 SASEGT. Trimming left V 3 bases short and J 0 bases short, with 9 bases between. This CDR3 has 15 amino acids. CDR3 coding DNA: TGTGCCAGCAGTGACGGGGCTTATAGCAATCAGCCCCAGCATTTT. Translating it yields CASSDGAYSNQPQHF.

The rearrangement uses TRBV7-6 and TRBJ1-3, with no clear D. The CDR3 length is 15 residues. Germline CDR1 reads SGHVS; CDR2 reads FNYEAQ. Trimming removed 5 bases at V and 4 bases at J, with 15 bases between. The chain's CDR3 is CASSRSPRGGNTIYF. The DNA for the CDR3 is TGTGCCAGCAGCCGATCCCCGAGAGGAGGAAACACCATATATTTT.

Here the CDR3 DNA reads TGTGCCAGCAGCTTAGCTCCGGGGAGCAATCAGCCCCAGCATTTT. Residues: CASSLAPGSNQPQHF. This rearrangement joins TRBV7-2 to TRBJ1-5; D remains ambiguous. The CDR3 totals 15 residues. The germline gives CDR1 SGHTA, CDR2 FQGNSA. V dropped 0 bases and J dropped 1 base, with 7 bases sitting between them.

V gene TRBV3-1 (or the pseudogene TRBV3-2) combines with J gene TRBJ1-1; D may be TRBD1 (6 bases). Trimming took 1 base from V and 7 from J, leaving 16 bases between them. From germline, CDR1 is LGHDT and CDR2 YNNKEL (reference sequence). This CDR3 is built from 15 residues. CDR3 nucleotides: TGTGCCAGCAGCCAAGGAGGGATCAGGGGCATTGAAGCTTTCTTT. Translating gives CASSQGGIRGIEAFF.